This T cell receptor (beta chain) was sequenced in a study of CD8 T cells in Susac syndrome. The multiple sclerosis control group was made up of treatment-naive patients with stable or active relapsing-remitting disease. FACS enriched CD8+ TEMRA cells, while bulk CD8+ and CD4+ were negatively isolated. With respect to this clonotype: Its antigen remains unidentified.

V gave up 1 base and J gave up 7 bases, with 17 bases separating them. The CDR3 loop spans 15 amino acids. General study points: The study acknowledged a relatively small number of individuals in its TCR sequencing and HLA analysis.

Random-hexamer reverse transcription was applied to roughly 0.5 to 1 ug RNA. By means of immunoSEQ multiplex PCR, TCR beta CDR3 spanning 54 Vbeta and 13 Jbeta underwent amplification. TCRdb reprocessed the immunoSEQ multiplex PCR reads with MiXCR, giving one entry per CDR3 protein. Of about 400,000 distinct CDR3 sequences listed, more than 80% are singletons. This clonotype was sampled from a human donor with multiple sclerosis. Sequenced material: CD8+ T cells from PBMCs. The genes are TRBV12-3 or TRBV12-4 and TRBJ2-7; unclear D gene. This chain's CDR3 is CASSLDALLFGEQYF. In DNA, the CDR3 is TGTGCCAGCAGTTTAGACGCATTACTTTTTGGTGAGCAGTACTTC.